The T cell receptor (beta chain) described here comes from a study of T cell responses to AZD1222 COVID-19 vaccine. General observations from the study: Compared with day 0, the breadth and depth of the Spike-specific TCR repertoire rose significantly after two doses of AZD1222. Females outnumbered males among donors, who were mostly white British; clonal diversity was possibly underestimated. Only a handful of AZD1222 recipients, six or seven in all, had baseline seropositivity.

The assay was immunoSEQ multiplex PCR, and TCRdb's table has in-frame clones only and misses some. The table records about 150,000 clones, 90% to 95% of them present only once. Trimming took off 7 bases at V and 10 bases at J, with 22 bases between the two ends. The length of the CDR3 is 13 residues. In germline, CDR1 is SQVTM, CDR2 ANQGSEA. As for this clone: Its cognate antigen is unknown.

This specimen was peripheral blood, taken on day 0 of AZD1222 vaccination. The chain joins TRBV29-1 to TRBJ1-2; a weak D match, TRBD1 (5 bases). The receptor comes from an adult in good health. The CDR3 nucleotides read TGCAGCGCAGTTCAGGGCCCCCAGTCAGACTACACCTTC. Amino acids: CSAVQGPQSDYTF.